Below are 31 T cell receptor beta chains sequenced from a single sample in a study of a mutant IDH1 vaccine in newly diagnosed glioma. This sample's time point: week 5, during vaccination. Each dose of the vaccine consisted of 300 ug of mutant IDH1 20-mer peptide, with topical imiquimod. The data were produced by immunoSEQ multiplex PCR, yet TCRdb's version contains in-frame clones alone and is incomplete. The sample includes around 56,000 clones, 82% of them seen just once. Antigens of these TCRs are unknown. The material was PBMCs, obtained from a glioma patient whose treatment included an IDH1 peptide vaccine. These TCRs come from a woman under 30 with glioma. Some clones in this sample may be carry-over from other donors' samples.

The V and J genes are TRBV5-4 and TRBJ2-6; tentatively, D is TRBD2 (5 bases). The V end lost 0 bases, the J end lost 0 bases, and 19 bases lay between the germline ends. The germline gives CDR1 SGHNT, CDR2 YYREEE (reference sequence). The CDR3 is 20 amino acids. The DNA for the CDR3 is TGTGCCAGCAGCTTGGGAATCAACATGGCAGGAGGCTCTGGGGCCAACGTCCTGACTTTC. Encoded protein: CASSLGINMAGGSGANVLTF.

CDR3 sequence (DNA): TGTGCCAGTAGTTCCGCCGGGACAGGGGCGAGGGGCTACACCTTC. It yields the protein CASSSAGTGARGYTF. The chain couples TRBV19 to TRBJ1-2; TRBD1 aligns across 10 bases. V gave up 5 bases and J gave up 8 bases; unmatched junction bases: 11. The CDR3 has 15 residues. In germline, CDR1 is LNHDA, CDR2 SQIVND (reference sequence).

This chain links TRBV29-1 with TRBJ2-4; 8 bases match TRBD1. V dropped 7 bases and J dropped 8; count of bases not matched to a gene: 4. Germline-derived CDR1 and CDR2 are SQVTM and ANQGSEA. This CDR3 region has 11 residues. CDR3 nucleotides: TGCAGCGGACGACAGGGGCACATTCAGTACTTC. It specifies CSGRQGHIQYF.

This clone was observed once. The chain combines TRBV6-1 with TRBJ2-7, with unresolved D. CDR1 and CDR2 (germline): MNHNS, SASEGT. The CDR3 has 12 amino acids. Trimming left V 8 bases short and J 1 base short, with 9 bases between. CDR3 sequence reads: CASEIASYEQYF. The CDR3 DNA is TGTGCCAGCGAAATAGCTTCCTACGAGCAGTACTTC.

The chain carries TRBV5-1 and TRBJ2-7; D may be TRBD1 (5 bases). The length of the CDR3 is 15 residues. The germline V gene has CDR1 SGHRS and CDR2 YFSETQ. Trimming removed 0 bases from V and 5 bases from J, with 15 bases in between. The CDR3 spells CASSLGGLRSHEQYF. CDR3 DNA sequence: TGCGCCAGCAGCTTGGGGGGCCTACGGAGCCACGAGCAGTACTTC.

The CDR3 protein is CASSVTSGGTGELFF. CDR3 DNA sequence: TGTGCCAGCAGCGTAACCAGCGGGGGCACCGGGGAGCTGTTTTTT. The chain employs TRBV9 and TRBJ2-2; 8 bases are shared with TRBD2. The CDR3 runs 15 residues. Germline-derived CDR1 and CDR2 are SGDLS and YYNGEE. The ends lost 1 base at V and 4 bases at J; junction bases unmatched: 3.

The V and J genes are TRBV7-9 and TRBJ1-5; possible D gene TRBD1, 5 bases. Deletions cut 1 base from V and 5 bases from J, with 12 bases between. The length of the CDR3 is 15 residues. From germline, CDR1 is SEHNR and CDR2 FQNEAQ (reference sequence). As DNA, the CDR3 is TGTGCCAGCAGCTTAGGTCGGGGGACCGATCAGCCCCAGCATTTT. Encoded protein: CASSLGRGTDQPQHF.

The gene calls are TRBV2 and TRBJ2-5; 9 bases are shared with TRBD2. Germline CDR1 and CDR2: SNHLY and FYNNEI. Trimming removed 3 bases from V and 2 bases from J; junction bases left unmatched: 7. CDR3 length: 16 amino acids. DNA for the CDR3: TGTGCCAGCAGTGAGTGGCTAGCGGGGAAACAAGAGACCCAGTACTTC. Its protein is CASSEWLAGKQETQYF.

This sequence joins TRBV6-5 and TRBJ1-6, with D tentatively TRBD1 (6 bases). This CDR3 comprises 12 residues. The V end was cut by 5 bases, the J end by 9 bases, with 8 bases between. Germline CDR1 is MNHEY and CDR2 is SVGAGI. In nucleotides, the CDR3 is TGTGCCAGCAGTCTCAGGGGTTCACCCCTCCACTTT. Translated, it gives CASSLRGSPLHF.

V gene TRBV29-1 combines with J gene TRBJ2-7, with 7 bases aligning to TRBD2. Germline CDR1 SQVTM, CDR2 ANQGSEA. With V trimmed by 5 bases and J by 5 bases, 6 bases remained unmatched. CDR3 length: 12 amino acids. The CDR3 here is CSVLGGENEQYF. In DNA form, the CDR3 reads TGCAGCGTTTTGGGAGGGGAGAACGAGCAGTACTTC.

This rearrangement joins TRBV4-2 to TRBJ2-3; 11 bases match TRBD2. CDR1 and CDR2 from the germline V gene are LGHNA and YNFKEQ. CDR3 length: 18 amino acids. The V segment lost 3 bases and the J segment 0 bases; nucleotides outside the gene matches: 8. The chain's CDR3 is CASSHRLAGFLSTDTQYF. In DNA, the CDR3 is TGTGCCAGCAGCCACCGACTAGCGGGGTTTCTAAGCACAGATACGCAGTATTTT.

This clone was seen only a few times. The CDR3 is CASKSRGPYEQYF. CDR3 nucleotide sequence: TGTGCCAGTAAGAGCCGGGGTCCCTACGAGCAGTACTTC. The chain joins TRBV6-1 to TRBJ2-7; D is possibly TRBD2 (5 bases). Trimming took off 9 bases at V and 2 bases at J, with 14 bases between the two ends. The CDR3 runs to 13 residues. The germline V gene encodes CDR1 MNHNS and CDR2 SASEGT.

V and J are TRBV27 and TRBJ1-1; TRBD1 matches at 8 bases. Germline V CDR1 and CDR2: MNHEY, SMNVEV (reference sequence). With 6 bases clipped from V and 7 bases from J, the junction kept 10 bases outside the gene matches. The CDR3 is 14 residues long. CDR3 sequence: CASSDRGAGYEAFF. The CDR3 DNA reads TGTGCCAGCAGCGACAGGGGCGCGGGTTATGAAGCTTTCTTT.

The chain is built from TRBV7-9 and TRBJ2-7, with no clear D. This CDR3 is built from 13 residues. Germline CDR1 SEHNR, CDR2 FQNEAQ (reference sequence). Deletions cut 0 bases from V and 6 bases from J, with 9 bases between. The CDR3: CASSLASGTEQYF. CDR3 DNA: TGTGCCAGCAGCTTAGCGTCGGGCACCGAGCAGTACTTC. Looking up the rest from reference TRBV7-9 and TRBJ2-7 gives the full variable domain: DTGVSQNPRHKITKRGQNVTFRCDPISEHNRLYWYRQTLGQGPEFLTYFQNEAQLEKSRLLSDRFSAERPKGSFSTLEIQRTEQGDSAMYLCASSLASGTEQYFGPGTRLTVT.

The chain couples TRBV29-1 to TRBJ1-1; possible D gene TRBD1, 5 bases. The germline gives CDR1 SQVTM, CDR2 ANQGSEA. There are 15 residues in the CDR3. V was clipped by 0 bases and J by 10 bases, with 21 bases between them. The CDR3 nucleotides are TGCAGCGTTGAAGATCGAGAACTAGGACATCTCGCAGCTTTCTTT. Protein product: CSVEDRELGHLAAFF. The variable domain in full, with the rest retrieved from reference TRBV29-1 and TRBJ1-1, is SAVISQKPSRDICQRGTSLTIQCQVDSQVTMMFWYRQQPGQSLTLIATANQGSEATYESGFVIDKFPISRPNLTFSTLTVSNMSPEDSSIYLCSVEDRELGHLAAFFGQGTRLTVV.

The chain uses TRBV19 and TRBJ1-1; 7 nucleotides agree with TRBD1. CDR3 length equals 13 residues. V shed 10 bases and J 1 base; nucleotides not matched to a gene: 6. The germline V gene has CDR1 LNHDA and CDR2 SQIVND (reference sequence). The CDR3 sequence is CATDRASNTEAFF. The CDR3 nucleotides are TGTGCCACCGACAGGGCATCGAACACTGAAGCTTTCTTT.

V and J are TRBV4-3 and TRBJ1-1; 8 bases match TRBD1. CDR3 length: 19 amino acids. Germline values: CDR1 LGHNA, CDR2 YSLEER. J lost 5 bases, V lost 0 bases, and 17 bases had no gene match. CDR3 sequence: CASSQEWGVGQGARTEAFF. The CDR3 region has the DNA TGCGCCAGCAGCCAAGAGTGGGGGGTGGGGCAGGGGGCAAGGACTGAAGCTTTCTTT.

The V gene is TRBV7-9, the J gene TRBJ2-7; possibly TRBD1 for D (5 bases). V lost 5 bases, J lost 6 bases, and 14 bases lay in between. This CDR3 region has 13 residues. Per the germline V gene, CDR1 is SEHNR and CDR2 is FQNEAQ (reference sequence). The CDR3 loop is CASSPAGLREQYF. In nucleotides, the CDR3 is TGTGCCAGCAGCCCGGCAGGGCTTCGCGAGCAGTACTTC.

CDR3 loop: CASSLENRGRGPYGYTF. The CDR3 DNA follows: TGTGCCAGCAGCTTGGAGAATCGGGGGAGGGGGCCCTATGGCTACACCTTC. The chain joins TRBV5-5 to TRBJ1-2; 7 bases agree with TRBD1. From germline, CDR1 is SGHKS and CDR2 YYEKEE (reference sequence). Trimming removed 0 bases from V and 4 bases from J; junction bases left unmatched: 12. The CDR3 consists of 17 residues.

The rearrangement uses TRBV30 and TRBJ2-1; D is uncertain. V gave up 5 bases and J gave up 6 bases, with 11 bases separating them. CDR3 size: 12 residues. Germline V gene lookup returns CDR1 GTSNPN and CDR2 SVGIG (reference sequence). CDR3 DNA: TGTGCCTGGGGACGGAATTTCAATGAGCAGTTCTTC. It is translated as CAWGRNFNEQFF. The variable domain in full, completed from reference TRBV30 and TRBJ2-1, reads SQTIHQWPATLVQPVGSPLSLECTVEGTSNPNLYWYRQAAGRGLQLLFYSVGIGQISSEVPQNLSASRPQDRQFILSSKKLLLSDSGFYLCAWGRNFNEQFFGPGTRLTVL.

The chain links TRBV21-1 to TRBJ2-7; no DNA check was done on the table's D call, TRBD2. TRBV21-1 represents a pseudogene. The CDR3 loop spans 20 amino acids. The CDR3 DNA reads TGTGCCAGCAGCAAAGGTCGGTGGGGGACTAGCGGCCCCCGGTTCTCCGAGCAGTACTTC. Translating gives CASSKGRWGTSGPRFSEQYF.

The chain is built from TRBV18 and TRBJ1-6, with D perhaps TRBD1 (5 bases). The CDR3 is 13 amino acids. Per germline, CDR1 KGHSH and CDR2 LQKENI. V shed 2 bases and J shed 7 bases, with 6 bases lying between them. The CDR3, as DNA: TGTGCCAGCTCACCAGGGGGGAATTCACCCCTCCACTTT. It translates to CASSPGGNSPLHF.

This chain joins TRBV7-2 and TRBJ2-3; the D gene is possibly TRBD2 (6 bases). Trimming left V 5 bases short and J 2 bases short, with 17 bases between. The CDR3 sequence is 16 residues long. In germline, CDR1 is SGHTA, CDR2 FQGNSA. CDR3 nucleotides: TGTGCCAGCAGCCCCATCGCCGGGACTCCCACAGATACGCAGTATTTT. Protein: CASSPIAGTPTDTQYF.

The chain uses TRBV6-1 and TRBJ1-1, with 7 positions matching TRBD1. Per germline, CDR1 MNHNS and CDR2 SASEGT. The trim removed 8 bases at V and 0 bases at J, leaving 6 bases unmatched. The CDR3 has 14 residues. CDR3 sequence (DNA): TGTGCCAGCTGGAACAGGGGCATGAACACTGAAGCTTTCTTT. This sequence encodes CASWNRGMNTEAFF.

The table lists this clone with a few counts. V usage is TRBV5-1 and J usage is TRBJ1-1; 7 positions match TRBD1. Germline V gene sequence: CDR1 SGHRS, CDR2 YFSETQ. The CDR3 has 15 residues. Trimming at V came to 0 bases and at J to 1 base, leaving 3 bases not matched to a gene. CDR3 loop: CASSLVTGTNTEAFF. CDR3 nucleotide sequence: TGCGCCAGCAGCTTGGTGACAGGGACGAACACTGAAGCTTTCTTT.

This clone was recorded a few times. The chain recombines TRBV6-6 with TRBJ1-4; 9 bases map to TRBD1. The ends lost 6 bases at V and 5 bases at J; junction bases unmatched: 7. The CDR3 has 15 residues. The germline V gene encodes CDR1 MNHNY and CDR2 SVGAGI (reference sequence). The CDR3 DNA is TGTGCCAGCAGCCCTGGACAGGGGCAGAATGAAAAACTGTTTTTT. The encoded protein is CASSPGQGQNEKLFF.

V usage is TRBV13 and J usage is TRBJ2-1; 8 bases are a match to TRBD2. From germline, CDR1 is PRHDT and CDR2 FYEKMQ (reference sequence). CDR3 length: 17 residues. With V trimmed by 0 bases and J by 0 bases, 4 bases remained unmatched. CDR3 residues: CASSLGGSGTSYNEQFF. The CDR3 DNA reads as TGTGCCAGCAGCTTAGGAGGTAGCGGGACCTCCTACAATGAGCAGTTCTTC. Variable domain in full (rest from reference TRBV13 and TRBJ2-1): AAGVIQSPRHLIKEKRETATLKCYPIPRHDTVYWYQQGPGQDPQFLISFYEKMQSDKGSIPDRFSAQQFSDYHSELNMSSLELGDSALYFCASSLGGSGTSYNEQFFGPGTRLTVL.

CDR3 coding DNA: TGTGCCAGCAATGCGGGAACCTACAATGAGCAGTTCTTC. Translated: CASNAGTYNEQFF. The V and J genes are TRBV13 and TRBJ2-1; TRBD2 might be the D (6 bases). The CDR3 covers 13 residues. Per germline, CDR1 PRHDT and CDR2 FYEKMQ (reference sequence). The V end lost 7 bases, the J end lost 2 bases, and 9 bases lay between the germline ends. Looking up the rest from reference TRBV13 and TRBJ2-1 gives the full variable domain: AAGVIQSPRHLIKEKRETATLKCYPIPRHDTVYWYQQGPGQDPQFLISFYEKMQSDKGSIPDRFSAQQFSDYHSELNMSSLELGDSALYFCASNAGTYNEQFFGPGTRLTVL.

The chain couples TRBV5-4 to TRBJ1-2; no firm D call. The germline gives CDR1 SGHNT, CDR2 YYREEE (reference sequence). V was pared by 3 bases and J by 5 bases, with 14 bases between. CDR3 size: 14 residues. The CDR3 DNA reads TGTGCCAGCAGCTCGCTCGGGAAAGAATATGGCTACACCTTC. This encodes CASSSLGKEYGYTF.

CDR3 amino acids: CSARRAVGYTF. The CDR3 nucleotides read TGCAGTGCTAGACGCGCCGTTGGCTACACCTTC. V is TRBV20-1 and J is TRBJ1-2; no firm D call. This CDR3 contains 11 residues. CDR1 DFQATT and CDR2 SNEGSKA come from the germline V gene (reference sequence). V shed 2 bases and J shed 7 bases, with 8 bases lying between them.

The gene calls are TRBV6-6 and TRBJ1-4, with D perhaps TRBD1 (6 bases). The length of the CDR3 is 13 residues. From germline, CDR1 is MNHNY and CDR2 SVGAGI (reference sequence). V was trimmed by 6 bases and J by 7 bases, leaving 12 bases between them. CDR3 in DNA: TGTGCCAGCAGGGACAGCCAGGTTGAAAAACTGTTTTTT. Translating it yields CASRDSQVEKLFF.